The clone carrying this TCR beta chain was seen repeatedly, ten times or more. Antigen specificity is unknown. The hyperthyroidism was newly diagnosed and had lasted under 2 months; the patients were aged 18 to 65. This record comes from a study of T cells in Graves' hyperthyroidism and ophthalmopathy. Study results and caveats: Most expanded thyroid clonotypes above 0.001 also appeared in blood.

From RNA transcripts, TCR beta CDR3 regions were amplified. When the TCR CDR3 underwent first-round RT-PCR, the HTBI primer set was used. TCRdb re-analysed the multiplex PCR reads in MiXCR, keeping a single row per CDR3 protein. The data hold 250,000 to 300,000 distinct CDR3 sequences, with about 15% observed a single time. This receptor was taken from a woman aged 50 to 60 with Graves' hyperthyroidism that later progressed to Graves' ophthalmopathy. Input material: blood.

The CDR3: CSATGPGQGYTGELFF. CDR3 nucleotides: TGCAGTGCCACAGGACCGGGACAGGGATACACCGGGGAGCTGTTTTTT. The chain carries TRBV20-1 and TRBJ2-2; 9 nucleotides match TRBD1. This CDR3 has 16 residues. Germline trimming cut 6 bases from V and 3 bases from J; bases unmatched to any gene: 11. Germline assignment: CDR1 DFQATT and CDR2 SNEGSKA (reference sequence).